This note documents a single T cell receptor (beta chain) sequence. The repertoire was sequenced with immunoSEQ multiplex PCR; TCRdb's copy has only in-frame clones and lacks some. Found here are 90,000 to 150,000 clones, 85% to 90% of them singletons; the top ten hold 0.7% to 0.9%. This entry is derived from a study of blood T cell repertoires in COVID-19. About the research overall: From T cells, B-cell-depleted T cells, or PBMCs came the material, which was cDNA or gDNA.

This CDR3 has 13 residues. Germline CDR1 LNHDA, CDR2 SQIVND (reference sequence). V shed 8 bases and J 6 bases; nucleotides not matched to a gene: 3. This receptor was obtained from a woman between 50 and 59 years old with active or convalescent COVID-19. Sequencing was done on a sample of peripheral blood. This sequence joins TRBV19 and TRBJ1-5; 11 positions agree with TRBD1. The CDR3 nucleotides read TGTGCCAGTGGGACAGGGGGACGTCAGCCCCAGCATTTT. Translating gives CASGTGGRQPQHF.